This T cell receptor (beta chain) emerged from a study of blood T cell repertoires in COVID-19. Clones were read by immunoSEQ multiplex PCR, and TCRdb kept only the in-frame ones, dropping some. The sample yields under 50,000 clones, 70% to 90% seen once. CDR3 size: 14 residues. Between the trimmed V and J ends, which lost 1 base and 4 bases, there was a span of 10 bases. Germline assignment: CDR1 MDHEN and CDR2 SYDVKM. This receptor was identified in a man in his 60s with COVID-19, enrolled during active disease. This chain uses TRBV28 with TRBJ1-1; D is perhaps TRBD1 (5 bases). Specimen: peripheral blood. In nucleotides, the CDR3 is TGTGCCAGCAGTTTATTAGTGGGGGGCACTGAAGCTTTCTTT. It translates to CASSLLVGGTEAFF.